This T cell receptor (beta chain) was identified in a study of T cells after posttransplantation cyclophosphamide (dated by TCRdb to about 2016). Background for the entire study: Using TRB sequencing, the study followed how the T cell repertoire rebuilt after myeloablative bone marrow transplantation with posttransplantation cyclophosphamide given as GVHD prophylaxis. Up to roughly 3 additional blood samples from 2 to 5.2 years after transplant were also TRB-sequenced in 3 patients, as was pretransplant blood from a handful of patients. Blood from all 35 or so PTCy patients with 1-year posttransplant specimens was subjected to TRB sequencing. Public TRB sequences were compared against a database of over 3,000 sequences linked to responses to pathogens, tumor antigens, self-antigens and alloantigens. Samples from 35 PTCy-treated patients and 15 to 20 related bone marrow donors of those patients were subjected to antigen receptor sequencing. Because TRA and TRB clonality were tightly correlated in 9 samples, subsequent TCR analyses were focused on TRB only.

Genomic DNA was the input for TRB sequencing, which was run either with the immunoSEQ assay at survey resolution or with the hsTCRB kit. The study's own analysis went as follows. The immunoSEQ software handled initial read processing, and the LymphoSeq R package was used for repertoire analyses. Clonality was calculated as 1 minus normalized Shannon entropy, and the Gini coefficient was also calculated for each TRB dataset. To infer phenotypes in unsorted samples, TRB sequences from sorted subsets of the recipient or donor were mapped onto the unsorted samples of the same recipient. TCRdb stores this immuneACCESS table with in-frame sequences only. Part of the clones is absent; in the studies checked, under half of the shortfall reflects unresolved V genes, and no reason is known for the rest. D and trimming come from the DNA, and the V and J calls and clone size come from that table. This sample gives approximately 52,000 clones in total; 86% of them show up just once. Around 2.8% of the sample is in the top ten clones.

The PTCy-treated patients were drawn from a prospective, multi-institutional clinical trial. Mononuclear cells from peripheral blood and bone marrow were separated by Ficoll-Hypaque density centrifugation and then cryopreserved. There are a few counts of this clone. What antigen it recognizes has not been identified. No base quality information exists; no much larger clone differs at one position. Broader findings and caveats from the paper: At 1-2 months, donor-recipient similarity was low but rose over the first year, and the later blood repertoires were often dominated by donor CD8+ memory clones. Across about 40 patients, TRB clonality was highly associated with recipient CMV seropositivity and CMV reactivation, and PTCy diversity was similar to diversity in CNI/methotrexate controls. The TRB repertoires of T cells infiltrating skin or GI tract showed only limited overlap with the TRB repertoires of T cells in blood.

Inclusive of the bounding cysteine and phenylalanine, the CDR3 is 12 residues long. Only the CDR3 part of the read is kept: 36 bases, read in frame from the first base. Per the germline V gene, SGHRS is the CDR1 and YFSETQ is the CDR2. V is clipped by 6 bases and J by 0 bases, and the sequence between their germline boundaries is 4 bases long. Specimen: PBMCs. The receptor comes from a man aged 30-40 years with a blood cancer, CMV-positive, and with a related stem cell donor. The chain uses TRBV5-1 and TRBJ1-3, with the D gene too uncertain to name. The DNA sequence is given as TGCGCCAGCACAGACTCTGGAAACACCATATATTTT. The resulting protein is CASTDSGNTIYF.